The rows below give T cell receptor beta chains drawn from one sample of a study of CD8+CD57+ T cells in acquired aplastic anemia. TCRdb used MiXCR to reprocess the reads, holding one entry per CDR3 protein. The data show about 250,000 distinct CDR3 sequences, with more than 45% seen just once and over 7.5% held by the top ten. The specimen sequenced was sorted CD4+, CD8+, or CD8+CD57+ T cells (not recorded which) from PBMCs. The source is a human donor with aplastic anemia. Each CDR3 is given with its conserved first and last residue. A D gene is named only where the DNA matches it firmly. Clone size, where shown, is once, few, many, or a class for clones that have expanded.

CSAARLLCGYNEQFF TGCAGTGCTGCCCGACTCCTCTGCGGCTACAATGAGCAGTTCTTC TRBJ2-1 - TRBV20-1 -
CASSLYGGEYEQYF TGTGCCAGCAGCTTATACGGGGGGGAATACGAGCAGTACTTC TRBJ2-7 TRBD2 TRBV11-2 -
CASSLVQGAGNEQYF TGTGCCAGCAGCTTAGTGCAGGGGGCAGGAAATGAGCAGTATTTT TRBJ2-3 TRBD1 TRBV7-9 -
CASSLRQPNDEQFF TGTGCCAGCAGTTTAAGGCAACCCAACGATGAGCAGTTCTTC TRBJ2-1 - TRBV12-3/TRBV12-4 -
CATSDLLRTTHRNTEAFF TGTGCCACCAGTGATTTGCTGAGGACGACCCACCGGAACACTGAAGCTTTCTTT TRBJ1-1 - TRBV24-1 many
CSVEDTGGTDTQYF TGCAGCGTTGAAGATACAGGGGGCACAGATACGCAGTATTTT TRBJ2-3 TRBD1 TRBV29-1 -
CASSSGTGDEQFF TGTGCCAGCAGCTCCGGGACGGGCGATGAGCAGTTCTTC TRBJ2-1 - TRBV7-6 -
CSVMDRTSLGYGYTF TGCAGCGTTATGGACAGGACCTCCTTGGGCTATGGCTACACCTTC TRBJ1-2 TRBD1 TRBV29-1 many
CSARGARQGSTEQYF TGCAGTGCTAGAGGAGCCCGACAGGGTTCGACCGAGCAGTACTTC TRBJ2-7 TRBD1 TRBV20-1 many
CASSDVILAGERETQYF TGTGCCAGCAGTGACGTTATACTAGCGGGGGAGAGAGAGACCCAGTACTTC TRBJ2-5 TRBD2 TRBV2 once
CASSLTRGHEQYF TGTGCCAGCAGCTTAACAAGGGGCCACGAGCAGTACTTC TRBJ2-7 - TRBV7-8 few
CSARGFGQGYEQYF TGCAGTGCTAGAGGATTTGGACAGGGATACGAGCAGTACTTC TRBJ2-7 TRBD1 TRBV20-1 many
CASSIDGGSYEQYF TGTGCCAGTAGTATAGATGGCGGGAGCTACGAGCAGTACTTC TRBJ2-7 TRBD2 TRBV19 many
CASSQTGEREQYF TGTGCCAGCAGTCAGACAGGGGAGCGCGAGCAGTACTTC TRBJ2-7 TRBD1 TRBV6-2/TRBV6-3 -
CASSIWGSDYEQYF TGTGCCAGTAGTATCTGGGGATCGGACTACGAGCAGTACTTC TRBJ2-7 - TRBV19 -
CATSRAPGVSSYEQYF TGTGCCACCAGCAGGGCTCCCGGGGTGAGCTCCTACGAGCAGTACTTC TRBJ2-7 - TRBV15 few
CASSEGNSGANVLTF TGTGCCAGCAGTGAAGGGAACTCTGGGGCCAACGTCCTGACTTTC TRBJ2-6 - TRBV2 many